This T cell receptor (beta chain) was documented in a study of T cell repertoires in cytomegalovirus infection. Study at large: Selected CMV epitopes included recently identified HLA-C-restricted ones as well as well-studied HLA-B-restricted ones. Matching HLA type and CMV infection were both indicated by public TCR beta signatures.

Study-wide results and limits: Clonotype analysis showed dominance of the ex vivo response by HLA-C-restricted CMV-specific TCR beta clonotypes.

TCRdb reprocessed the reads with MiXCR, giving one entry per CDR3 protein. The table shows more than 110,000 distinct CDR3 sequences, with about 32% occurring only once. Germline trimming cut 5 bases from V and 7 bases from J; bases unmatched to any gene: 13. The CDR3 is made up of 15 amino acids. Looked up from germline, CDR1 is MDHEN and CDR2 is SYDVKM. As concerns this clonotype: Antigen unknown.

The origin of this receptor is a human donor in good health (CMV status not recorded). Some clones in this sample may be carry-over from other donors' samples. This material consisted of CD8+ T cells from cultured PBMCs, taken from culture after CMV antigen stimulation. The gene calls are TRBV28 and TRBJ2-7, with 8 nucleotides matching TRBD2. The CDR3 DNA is TGTGCCAGCAGTCAGTGGCGGGGGGCATCTCTGGAGCAGTACTTC. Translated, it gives CASSQWRGASLEQYF. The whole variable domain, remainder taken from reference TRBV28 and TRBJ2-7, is DVKVTQSSRYLVKRTGEKVFLECVQDMDHENMFWYRQDPGLGLRLIYFSYDVKMKEKGDIPEGYSVSREKKERFSLILESASTNQTSMYLCASSQWRGASLEQYFGPGTRLTVT.